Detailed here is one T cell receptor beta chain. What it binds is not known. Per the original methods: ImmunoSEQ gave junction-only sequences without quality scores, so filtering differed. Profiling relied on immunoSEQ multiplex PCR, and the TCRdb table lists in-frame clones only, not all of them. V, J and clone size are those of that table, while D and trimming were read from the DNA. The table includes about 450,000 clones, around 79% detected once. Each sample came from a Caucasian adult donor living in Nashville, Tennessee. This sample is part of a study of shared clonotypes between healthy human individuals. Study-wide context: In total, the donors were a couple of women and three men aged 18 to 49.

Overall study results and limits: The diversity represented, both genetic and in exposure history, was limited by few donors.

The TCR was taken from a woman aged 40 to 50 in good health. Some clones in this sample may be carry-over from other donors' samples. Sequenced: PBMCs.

The CDR3 DNA follows: TGCGCCAGCGGGGACTGCCCCGCGCAGTATTTT. Amino acid sequence: CASGDCPAQYF. The genes are TRBV10-1 and TRBJ2-3; a possible D gene is TRBD2 (6 bases). Trimming shortened V by 8 bases and J by 10 bases, and 13 bases separated the two germline ends. This CDR3 is built from 11 residues. The V gene's germline CDR1 is WNHNN and CDR2 SYGVQD (reference sequence).